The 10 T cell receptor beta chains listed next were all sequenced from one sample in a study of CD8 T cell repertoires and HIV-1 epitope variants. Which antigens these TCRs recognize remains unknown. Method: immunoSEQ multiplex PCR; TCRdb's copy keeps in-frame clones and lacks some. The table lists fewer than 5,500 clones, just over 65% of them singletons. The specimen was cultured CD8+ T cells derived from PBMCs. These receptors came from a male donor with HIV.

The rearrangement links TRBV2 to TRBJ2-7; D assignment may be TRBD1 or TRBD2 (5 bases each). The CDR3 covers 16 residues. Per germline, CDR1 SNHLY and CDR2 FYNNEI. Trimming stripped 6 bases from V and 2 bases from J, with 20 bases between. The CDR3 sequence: CASSLSSGTAAYEQYF. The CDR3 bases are TGTGCCAGCAGCTTAAGCTCCGGGACGGCAGCCTACGAGCAGTACTTC.

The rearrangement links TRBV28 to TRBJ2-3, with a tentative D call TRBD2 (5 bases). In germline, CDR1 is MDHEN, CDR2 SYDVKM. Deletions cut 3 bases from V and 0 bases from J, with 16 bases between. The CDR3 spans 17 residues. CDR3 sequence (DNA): TGTGCCAGCAGTTTCCCGGACTCTCGAACTAGCACAGATACGCAGTATTTT. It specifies CASSFPDSRTSTDTQYF.

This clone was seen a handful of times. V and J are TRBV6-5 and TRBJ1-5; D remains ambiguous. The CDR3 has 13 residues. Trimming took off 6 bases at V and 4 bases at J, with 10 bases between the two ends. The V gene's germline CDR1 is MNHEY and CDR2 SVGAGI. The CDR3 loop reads CASRRDQNQPQHF. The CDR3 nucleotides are TGTGCCAGCAGGCGGGATCAGAATCAGCCCCAGCATTTT.

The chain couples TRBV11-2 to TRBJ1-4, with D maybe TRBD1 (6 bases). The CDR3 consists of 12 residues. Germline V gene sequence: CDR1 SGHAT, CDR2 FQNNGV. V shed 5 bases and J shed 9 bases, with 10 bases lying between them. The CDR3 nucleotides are TGTGCCAGCAGCCGGGACACTCAAAAACTGTTTTTT. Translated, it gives CASSRDTQKLFF.

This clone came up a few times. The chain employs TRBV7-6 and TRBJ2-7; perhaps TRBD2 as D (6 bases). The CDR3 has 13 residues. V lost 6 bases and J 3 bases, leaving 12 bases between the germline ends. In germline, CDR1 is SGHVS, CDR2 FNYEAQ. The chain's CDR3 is CASSPGVGYEQYF. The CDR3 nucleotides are TGTGCCAGCAGTCCGGGGGTGGGCTACGAGCAGTACTTC.

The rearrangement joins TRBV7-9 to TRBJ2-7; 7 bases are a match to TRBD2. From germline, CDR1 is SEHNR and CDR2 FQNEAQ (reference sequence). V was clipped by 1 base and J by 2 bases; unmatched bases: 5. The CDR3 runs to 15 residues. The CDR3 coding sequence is TGTGCCAGCAGCTTAGTGGGCGGGGGTGCCTACGAGCAGTACTTC. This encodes CASSLVGGGAYEQYF.

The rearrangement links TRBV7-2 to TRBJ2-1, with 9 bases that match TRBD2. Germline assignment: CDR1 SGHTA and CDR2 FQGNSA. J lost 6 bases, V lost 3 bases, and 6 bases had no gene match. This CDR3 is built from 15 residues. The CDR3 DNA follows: TGTGCCAGCAGCTTTAGCGGGGGTGAGGGCAATGAGCAGTTCTTC. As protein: CASSFSGGEGNEQFF.

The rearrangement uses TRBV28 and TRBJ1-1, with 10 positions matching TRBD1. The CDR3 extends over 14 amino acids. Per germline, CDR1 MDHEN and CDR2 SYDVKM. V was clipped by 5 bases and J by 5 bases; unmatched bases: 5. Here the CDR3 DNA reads TGTGCCAGCAGTATGACAGGGGGCGCGACTGAAGCTTTCTTT. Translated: CASSMTGGATEAFF.

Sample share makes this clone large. CDR3 region: CASSELPQDLDYGYTF. CDR3 bases: TGTGCCAGCAGTGAACTTCCACAAGACCTAGACTATGGCTACACCTTC. V usage is TRBV6-1 and J usage is TRBJ1-2, with no clear D. The CDR3 length is 16 residues. V was trimmed by 2 bases and J by 3 bases, leaving 16 bases between them. Germline CDR1 and CDR2: MNHNS and SASEGT.

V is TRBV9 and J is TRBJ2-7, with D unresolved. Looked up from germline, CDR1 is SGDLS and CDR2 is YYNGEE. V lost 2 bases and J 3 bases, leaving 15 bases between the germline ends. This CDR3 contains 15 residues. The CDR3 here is CASSVAPGSHYEQYF. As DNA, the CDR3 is TGTGCCAGCAGCGTGGCCCCCGGGTCACACTACGAGCAGTACTTC.